A selection of T cell receptor beta chains follows, all from one sample in a study of technical replicates of blood from a few donors. Measured with immunoSEQ multiplex PCR; TCRdb has only the in-frame clones, and not every one. The sample lists about 89,000 clones; 85% to 95% were seen once. The sequenced material came from T cells isolated from PBMCs. These receptors originate from a human donor in good health. The CDR3 runs from the conserved cysteine through the conserved F or W. D genes are given only for firm matches. Clone size appears in some rows only: once, few, many, or a class for an expanded clone.

J gene: TRBJ2-7; clone size: -; D gene: TRBD1; V gene: TRBV19; CDR3 protein: CASSGRGLVYEQYF; CDR3 DNA: TGTGCCAGTAGTGGCAGGGGGTTGGTGTACGAGCAGTACTTC
J gene: TRBJ2-5; clone size: -; D gene: -; V gene: TRBV5-4; CDR3 protein: CASSSNYNQETQYF; CDR3 DNA: TGTGCCAGCAGCTCGAACTATAACCAAGAGACCCAGTACTTC
J gene: TRBJ2-3; clone size: -; D gene: -; V gene: TRBV6-5; CDR3 protein: CASRLTGAADTQYF; CDR3 DNA: TGTGCCAGCAGACTTACTGGGGCGGCAGATACGCAGTATTTT
J gene: TRBJ1-5; clone size: once; D gene: -; V gene: TRBV10-3; CDR3 protein: CASSRADNQPQHF; CDR3 DNA: TGTGCCAGCAGCAGGGCCGACAATCAGCCCCAGCATTTT
J gene: TRBJ2-5; clone size: -; D gene: -; V gene: TRBV6-5; CDR3 protein: CASSPGHLRETQYF; CDR3 DNA: TGTGCCAGCAGTCCGGGACACTTACGAGAGACCCAGTACTTC
J gene: TRBJ2-7; clone size: -; D gene: -; V gene: TRBV6-1; CDR3 protein: CASSETDYEQYF; CDR3 DNA: TGTGCCAGCAGTGAGACAGATTACGAGCAGTACTTC
J gene: TRBJ1-4; clone size: once; D gene: -; V gene: TRBV6-5; CDR3 protein: CASSYRPPGQGEKLFF; CDR3 DNA: TGTGCCAGCAGTTACCGCCCCCCTGGGCAAGGTGAAAAACTGTTTTTT
J gene: TRBJ2-7; clone size: -; D gene: -; V gene: TRBV6-1; CDR3 protein: CASSEGVPSYEQYF; CDR3 DNA: TGTGCCAGCAGTGAAGGAGTCCCATCCTACGAGCAGTACTTC
J gene: TRBJ2-2; clone size: -; D gene: TRBD2; V gene: TRBV6-6; CDR3 protein: CASRGGLAGNTGELFF; CDR3 DNA: TGTGCCAGCAGGGGGGGACTAGCGGGGAACACCGGGGAGCTGTTTTTT
J gene: TRBJ2-6; clone size: -; D gene: -; V gene: TRBV7-9; CDR3 protein: CASSSRGGSGANVLTF; CDR3 DNA: TGTGCCAGCAGCTCCCGCGGCGGTTCTGGGGCCAACGTCCTGACTTTC
J gene: TRBJ2-3; clone size: -; D gene: -; V gene: TRBV5-1; CDR3 protein: CASSHPLLKNTDTQYF; CDR3 DNA: TGCGCCAGCAGCCACCCGTTACTAAAAAACACAGATACGCAGTATTTT
J gene: TRBJ2-7; clone size: once; D gene: -; V gene: TRBV6-1; CDR3 protein: CASGGPTYEQYF; CDR3 DNA: TGTGCCAGCGGAGGGCCAACCTACGAGCAGTACTTC
J gene: TRBJ1-5; clone size: -; D gene: -; V gene: TRBV9; CDR3 protein: CASSVGEYSNQPQHF; CDR3 DNA: TGTGCCAGCAGCGTGGGAGAATATAGCAATCAGCCCCAGCATTTT
J gene: TRBJ1-2; clone size: -; D gene: TRBD1; V gene: TRBV5-1; CDR3 protein: CASSLDRDGGYTF; CDR3 DNA: TGCGCCAGCAGCCTTGACAGGGACGGGGGCTACACCTTC
J gene: TRBJ2-2; clone size: once; D gene: TRBD2; V gene: TRBV7-6; CDR3 protein: CASSLALAGVPGELFF; CDR3 DNA: TGTGCCAGCAGCTTAGCTCTAGCGGGAGTACCCGGGGAGCTGTTTTTT
J gene: TRBJ2-7; clone size: -; D gene: TRBD2; V gene: TRBV27; CDR3 protein: CASSPRVAGISYEQYF; CDR3 DNA: TGTGCCAGCAGTCCTAGGGTAGCGGGAATCTCCTACGAGCAGTACTTC
J gene: TRBJ2-7; clone size: -; D gene: TRBD1; V gene: TRBV18; CDR3 protein: CASRTGGPYEQYF; CDR3 DNA: TGTGCCAGTCGTACAGGGGGCCCCTACGAGCAGTACTTC
J gene: TRBJ1-2; clone size: -; D gene: -; V gene: TRBV28; CDR3 protein: CASSLLDSHGYTF; CDR3 DNA: TGTGCCAGCAGTTTATTAGACAGCCATGGCTACACCTTC
J gene: TRBJ2-1; clone size: -; D gene: -; V gene: TRBV5-4; CDR3 protein: CASSFPRGGAGEQFF; CDR3 DNA: TGTGCCAGCAGCTTTCCAAGAGGGGGGGCGGGAGAGCAGTTCTTC
J gene: TRBJ2-3; clone size: -; D gene: TRBD2; V gene: TRBV9; CDR3 protein: CASSAHRTSGVGHTQYF; CDR3 DNA: TGTGCCAGCAGCGCCCACCGGACTAGCGGGGTGGGACATACGCAGTATTTT
J gene: TRBJ1-4; clone size: -; D gene: TRBD1; V gene: TRBV11-2; CDR3 protein: CASSFRDRGSPNEKLFF; CDR3 DNA: TGTGCCAGCAGCTTCCGGGACAGGGGTTCCCCTAATGAAAAACTGTTTTTT
J gene: TRBJ1-1; clone size: -; D gene: -; V gene: TRBV19; CDR3 protein: CASSIGFSTEAFF; CDR3 DNA: TGTGCCAGTAGTATTGGTTTCAGCACTGAAGCTTTCTTT
J gene: TRBJ1-5; clone size: once; D gene: -; V gene: TRBV6-5; CDR3 protein: CASSYIGGPQHF; CDR3 DNA: TGTGCCAGCAGTTACATCGGAGGTCCCCAGCATTTT
J gene: TRBJ1-2; clone size: -; D gene: -; V gene: TRBV5-4; CDR3 protein: CASSLAETGADYGYTF; CDR3 DNA: TGTGCCAGCAGCTTGGCCGAGACAGGTGCCGACTATGGCTACACCTTC
J gene: TRBJ2-1; clone size: -; D gene: TRBD1; V gene: TRBV5-1; CDR3 protein: CASSWPGQGFNEQFF; CDR3 DNA: TGCGCCAGCAGCTGGCCGGGACAGGGTTTCAATGAGCAGTTCTTC
J gene: TRBJ1-2; clone size: -; D gene: TRBD1; V gene: TRBV6-1; CDR3 protein: CASRETGSYGYTF; CDR3 DNA: TGTGCCAGCAGGGAGACAGGGTCGTATGGCTACACCTTC
J gene: TRBJ2-7; clone size: -; D gene: -; V gene: TRBV13; CDR3 protein: CASSLSGPSYEQYF; CDR3 DNA: TGTGCCAGCAGCTTATCAGGTCCATCCTACGAGCAGTACTTC
J gene: TRBJ2-2; clone size: -; D gene: TRBD1; V gene: TRBV13; CDR3 protein: CASSLQGASGELFF; CDR3 DNA: TGTGCCAGCAGCTTGCAGGGGGCGTCCGGGGAGCTGTTTTTT
J gene: TRBJ2-1; clone size: -; D gene: -; V gene: TRBV5-6; CDR3 protein: CASSFDSYNEQFF; CDR3 DNA: TGTGCCAGCAGCTTTGACTCATACAATGAGCAGTTCTTC
J gene: TRBJ1-5; clone size: -; D gene: -; V gene: TRBV7-9; CDR3 protein: CASSSGLSNQPQHF; CDR3 DNA: TGTGCCAGCAGCTCAGGCCTAAGCAATCAGCCCCAGCATTTT
J gene: TRBJ2-1; clone size: -; D gene: -; V gene: TRBV6-6; CDR3 protein: CASVERGQSSYNEQFF; CDR3 DNA: TGTGCCAGCGTAGAAAGAGGCCAGAGCTCCTACAATGAGCAGTTCTTC
J gene: TRBJ2-3; clone size: -; D gene: TRBD2; V gene: TRBV10-1; CDR3 protein: CASSEGTRGTDTQYF; CDR3 DNA: TGCGCCAGCAGTGAGGGGACTAGAGGCACAGATACGCAGTATTTT
J gene: TRBJ2-6; clone size: -; D gene: TRBD2; V gene: TRBV4-1; CDR3 protein: CASSQAELAGGSGANVLTF; CDR3 DNA: TGCGCCAGCAGCCAAGCCGAGCTAGCGGGGGGCTCTGGGGCCAACGTCCTGACTTTC
J gene: TRBJ2-5; clone size: -; D gene: -; V gene: TRBV5-1; CDR3 protein: CASSRWGSGQEGETQYF; CDR3 DNA: TGCGCCAGCAGCAGGTGGGGTAGCGGTCAGGAAGGGGAGACCCAGTACTTC
J gene: TRBJ2-5; clone size: -; D gene: -; V gene: TRBV5-1; CDR3 protein: CASSLARAGQETQYF; CDR3 DNA: TGCGCCAGCAGCTTGGCCCGGGCGGGACAAGAGACCCAGTACTTC
J gene: TRBJ1-6; clone size: -; D gene: -; V gene: TRBV19; CDR3 protein: CASSIDRDNSPLHF; CDR3 DNA: TGTGCCAGTAGTATAGACCGGGATAATTCACCCCTCCACTTT
J gene: TRBJ1-2; clone size: -; D gene: -; V gene: TRBV19; CDR3 protein: CASSTSGQSYGYTF; CDR3 DNA: TGTGCCAGTAGCACGTCCGGACAGTCCTATGGCTACACCTTC
J gene: TRBJ2-2; clone size: -; D gene: TRBD1; V gene: TRBV6-4; CDR3 protein: CASSAGQGAKTGELFF; CDR3 DNA: TGTGCCAGCAGTGCAGGACAGGGGGCGAAGACCGGGGAGCTGTTTTTT
J gene: TRBJ1-5; clone size: -; D gene: TRBD1; V gene: TRBV10-1; CDR3 protein: CASGTGNQPQHF; CDR3 DNA: TGCGCCAGCGGGACAGGTAATCAGCCCCAGCATTTT
J gene: TRBJ1-2; clone size: -; D gene: -; V gene: TRBV6-1; CDR3 protein: CATRESGGGGYTF; CDR3 DNA: TGTGCCACCAGAGAGTCTGGGGGGGGTGGCTACACCTTC
J gene: TRBJ2-2; clone size: -; D gene: -; V gene: TRBV5-1; CDR3 protein: CASSFESGGNAGELFF; CDR3 DNA: TGCGCCAGCAGCTTCGAGTCGGGGGGCAACGCCGGGGAGCTGTTTTTT
J gene: TRBJ2-7; clone size: -; D gene: TRBD2; V gene: TRBV4-1; CDR3 protein: CASSSHWEGRGEQYF; CDR3 DNA: TGCGCCAGCAGCAGTCATTGGGAGGGCCGGGGCGAGCAGTACTTC
J gene: TRBJ1-5; clone size: -; D gene: -; V gene: TRBV6-5; CDR3 protein: CASSYSTGQPQHF; CDR3 DNA: TGTGCCAGCAGTTACTCCACAGGTCAGCCCCAGCATTTT
J gene: TRBJ1-1; clone size: -; D gene: TRBD1; V gene: TRBV14; CDR3 protein: CASSFQTGTMNTEAFF; CDR3 DNA: TGTGCCAGCAGCTTTCAGACAGGGACCATGAACACTGAAGCTTTCTTT
J gene: TRBJ2-1; clone size: -; D gene: -; V gene: TRBV6-1; CDR3 protein: CASLPAMGGARTQFF; CDR3 DNA: TGTGCCAGCCTCCCTGCTATGGGGGGGGCAAGGACGCAGTTCTTC
J gene: TRBJ2-5; clone size: -; D gene: -; V gene: TRBV28; CDR3 protein: CASSKANQETQYF; CDR3 DNA: TGTGCCAGCAGCAAAGCGAACCAAGAGACCCAGTACTTC